This T cell receptor (beta chain) was sequenced for a study of T cells in Graves' hyperthyroidism and ophthalmopathy. Study at large: Peripheral blood draws took place at initial diagnosis, ahead of any treatment.

The study based diagnoses on clinical symptoms, serum thyroxine and TRAb, thyroid ultrasound and orbital computed tomography. PBMCs stemmed from about 9.5 ml fresh peripheral blood. This CDR3 has 14 amino acids. Trimming took 6 bases from V and 8 from J, leaving 17 bases between them. Looked up from germline, CDR1 is LNHDA and CDR2 is SQIVND (reference sequence). Of note for this clonotype: Its antigen is unidentified.

Study conclusions and caveats: Blood also held most thyroid clonotypes expanded beyond 0.001.

There were TCR beta CDR3 regions amplified from RNA transcripts. TCR CDR3 regions were first amplified by RT-PCR with HTBI primers. MiXCR, applied by TCRdb to the multiplex PCR reads, yields one record per CDR3 protein. The sample lists roughly 720,000 distinct CDR3 sequences, 15% to 20% seen once, with 15% in the top ten. The chain recombines TRBV19 with TRBJ2-1; D unclear. Sequenced input: blood. The sequence was obtained from a man aged 50-59 years with Graves' hyperthyroidism. CDR3 loop: CASRRAWRSDEQFF. CDR3 DNA sequence: TGTGCCAGTAGGCGAGCGTGGCGGTCCGATGAGCAGTTCTTC. The full variable domain, its missing parts supplied by reference TRBV19 and TRBJ2-1, is DGGITQSPKYLFRKEGQNVTLSCEQNLNHDAMYWYRQDPGQGLRLIYYSQIVNDFQKGDIAEGYSVSREKKESFPLTVTSAQKNPTAFYLCASRRAWRSDEQFFGPGTRLTVL.